This TCR beta chain was observed in a study of PD-1 blockade in classical Hodgkin lymphoma. Study conclusions and caveats: Compared with baseline, CD4+ but not CD8+ TCR diversity had risen significantly by C4D1. Reported baseline diversity: healthy donors highest, relapsed/refractory patients lowest. Partial responders and progressors had significantly lower baseline TCR diversity. Those patients who began receiving nivolumab less than 1 year after ASCT had lower diversity, and they were excluded.

Method: immunoSEQ multiplex PCR; TCRdb's copy keeps in-frame clones and lacks some. The sample comprises under 20,000 clones, 86% of which are singletons, and about an eighth rests with the top ten. The V gene's germline CDR1 is SGHRS and CDR2 YFSETQ. The V end was cut by 0 bases, the J end by 2 bases, with 10 bases between. The CDR3 is 15 amino acids. Worth noting for this clone: Its specificity is unknown. The sample carries other DNA sequences with the same CDR3.

No patient escaped relapse after autologous stem cell transplantation, and brentuximab vedotin exposure varied. Sequencing was performed on peripheral blood mononuclear cells (PBMCs), taken before the second cycle of nivolumab. The TCR was taken from a human donor with classical Hodgkin lymphoma. The rearrangement joins TRBV5-1 to TRBJ2-3; TRBD2 might be the D (5 bases). Written as DNA, the CDR3 is TGCGCCAGCAGCTTGGCGGGGAAAGTCACAGATACGCAGTATTTT. This translates into CASSLAGKVTDTQYF.